A single sample is the source of the 5 T cell receptor beta chains below, sequenced in a study of T-cell reconstitution after alpha-beta-depleted transplantation in children. Construction of the TCRbeta library involved unique molecular identifiers. TCRdb processed the PCR reads anew with MiXCR; each CDR3 protein has one entry. The table lists hundreds of thousands of distinct CDR3 sequences, roughly a tenth of them singletons. The specimen was PBMCs, collected before TCRalphabeta/CD19-depleted stem cell transplant. Every receptor here comes from a child aged 2 to 9 with inherited bone marrow failure, due to receive a stem cell transplant.

This rearrangement joins TRBV4-1 to TRBJ1-5; D gene ambiguous. The length of the CDR3 is 20 residues. The germline V and J ends were trimmed by 4 bases and 3 bases, with 28 bases remaining between them. The germline gives CDR1 MGHRA, CDR2 YSYEKL. CDR3 loop: CASSPDLVGFTIKDNQPQHF. The CDR3 DNA sequence: TGCGCCAGCAGCCCTGATTTAGTGGGGTTTACTATTAAGGACAATCAGCCCCAGCATTTT.

This clonotype was seen at least ten times. The chain links TRBV5-1 to TRBJ1-1, with 8 bases fitting TRBD1. V trimming: 3 bases; J trimming: 4 bases; junction bases outside the gene matches: 5. Germline CDR1 reads SGHRS; CDR2 reads YFSETQ. This CDR3 spans 14 amino acids. The CDR3 spells CASSWITGGTEAFF. CDR3 nucleotides: TGCGCCAGCAGCTGGATAACAGGGGGCACTGAAGCTTTCTTT.

This chain links TRBV4-3 with TRBJ1-2; unclear D gene. The CDR3 is 16 amino acids. Trimming removed 2 bases from V and 4 bases from J, with 17 bases in between. Germline values: CDR1 LGHNA, CDR2 YSLEER. CDR3 nucleotide sequence: TGCGCCAGCAGCCAACCAACAGCTAAAATATTCTATGGCTACACCTTC. Translation: CASSQPTAKIFYGYTF.

This clonotype occurred many times. The chain joins TRBV12-3 or TRBV12-4 to TRBJ2-1; tentatively, D is TRBD2 (6 bases). Trimming removed 4 bases from V and 0 bases from J, with 13 bases in between. This CDR3 contains 16 residues. The CDR3 coding sequence is TGTGCCAGCAGTTACTTGCGGGGAAGCTCCTACAATGAGCAGTTCTTC. Encoded protein: CASSYLRGSSYNEQFF.

This clonotype appeared many times. This chain joins TRBV29-1 and TRBJ1-1; D is perhaps TRBD1 (5 bases). The CDR3 runs 13 residues. Per the germline V gene, CDR1 is SQVTM and CDR2 is ANQGSEA. Trimming removed 4 bases at V and 1 base at J, with 10 bases between. The CDR3 here is CSVGGERNTEAFF. The CDR3 region has the DNA TGCAGCGTTGGAGGGGAGAGGAACACTGAAGCTTTCTTT.